Listed here are 22 T cell receptor beta chains from one sample, sequenced in a study of T cell changes during pregnancy in multiple sclerosis. Assay: immunoSEQ multiplex PCR; the TCRdb copy retains only in-frame clones and omits some. The sample shows roughly 80,000 clones, under 95% of them seen only once. The sample was peripheral blood, taken before pregnancy. These receptors were taken from a female donor with multiple sclerosis, enrolled in a pregnancy study.

The gene calls are TRBV2 and TRBJ2-1; TRBD2 agrees at 9 bases. Germline V CDR1 and CDR2: SNHLY, FYNNEI. V gave up 5 bases and J gave up 7 bases; unmatched junction bases: 12. The CDR3 has 16 amino acids. The CDR3 spells CASSPRLLAGDNEQFF. The CDR3 DNA reads as TGTGCCAGCAGTCCCCGGTTGTTAGCGGGGGATAATGAGCAGTTCTTC.

This chain joins TRBV10-3 and TRBJ2-1; a weak D match, TRBD2 (5 bases). Germline assignment: CDR1 ENHRY and CDR2 SYGVKD. The CDR3 has 13 amino acids. V gave up 5 bases and J gave up 7 bases, with 12 bases separating them. The CDR3 protein is CAISTGVANEQFF. The CDR3 nucleotides are TGTGCCATCAGTACCGGGGTAGCAAATGAGCAGTTCTTC.

The CDR3 nucleotides are TGTGCCAGCTTGGGGGGGGCAGTTGGGGAGGACACTGAAGCTTTCTTT. This sequence encodes CASLGGAVGEDTEAFF. The rearrangement links TRBV11-3 to TRBJ1-1; D possibly corresponds to TRBD1 (6 bases). The germline V gene has CDR1 SGHNT and CDR2 YENEEA. V lost 8 bases and J 3 bases, leaving 22 bases between the germline ends. The CDR3 covers 16 residues.

The rearrangement links TRBV6-5 to TRBJ1-1; 7 bases are shared with TRBD1. The V gene's germline CDR1 is MNHEY and CDR2 SVGAGI. The CDR3 contains 13 residues. V lost 5 bases, J lost 7 bases, and 7 bases stayed unmatched. CDR3 in DNA: TGTGCCAGCAGTCAAAGGGGGCATCTTGAAGCTTTCTTT. Amino acids: CASSQRGHLEAFF.

The chain has TRBV7-3 and TRBJ1-3; D unclear. Germline assignment: CDR1 SGHTA and CDR2 FQGTGA. The V end was cut by 5 bases, the J end by 0 bases, with 17 bases between. The CDR3 is made up of 17 amino acids. CDR3: CASSPSRGTDSGNTIYF. The CDR3 DNA sequence: TGTGCCAGCAGCCCCTCCCGCGGCACGGACTCTGGAAACACCATATATTTT.

The rearrangement joins TRBV5-5 to TRBJ1-1, with D unresolved. The CDR3 loop spans 14 amino acids. Germline assignment: CDR1 SGHKS and CDR2 YYEKEE (reference sequence). The V end lost 1 base, the J end lost 0 bases, and 7 bases lay between the germline ends. CDR3 region: CASSLNDMNTEAFF. In DNA form, the CDR3 reads TGTGCCAGCAGCTTGAACGACATGAACACTGAAGCTTTCTTT.

This chain joins TRBV5-1 and TRBJ1-2, with 8 bases that match TRBD1. Germline V gene lookup returns CDR1 SGHRS and CDR2 YFSETQ. After removal of 4 bases from V and 7 bases from J, the junction contained 9 bases not matched to a gene. The CDR3 is 14 amino acids. In DNA form, the CDR3 reads TGCGCCAGCAGCATAGACAGGGGAGGACTTGGCTACACCTTC. It codes for CASSIDRGGLGYTF.

The chain uses TRBV11-2 and TRBJ2-7; a possible D gene is TRBD1 (6 bases). This CDR3 is 13 amino acids long. Germline V CDR1 and CDR2: SGHAT, FQNNGV. Trimming removed 7 bases from V and 0 bases from J, with 10 bases in between. In DNA, the CDR3 is TGTGCCAGCATTAGGGACATCTCCTACGAGCAGTACTTC. It specifies CASIRDISYEQYF.

The CDR3 protein is CASRDDRGSETQYF. In nucleotides, the CDR3 is TGTGCCAGCAGGGACGACAGGGGATCAGAGACCCAGTACTTC. The rearrangement joins TRBV2 to TRBJ2-5, with 8 bases aligning to TRBD1. Looked up from germline, CDR1 is SNHLY and CDR2 is FYNNEI. This CDR3 contains 14 residues. The V segment lost 6 bases and the J segment 4 bases; nucleotides outside the gene matches: 7. The full variable domain, in which reference TRBV2 and TRBJ2-5 provide the parts outside the CDR3, is EPEVTQTPSHQVTQMGQEVILRCVPISNHLYFYWYRQILGQKVEFLVSFYNNEISEKSEIFDDQFSVERPDGSNFTLKIRSTKLEDSAMYFCASRDDRGSETQYFGPGTRLLVL.

The rearrangement links TRBV11-2 to TRBJ2-1, with a tentative D call TRBD1 (5 bases). In germline, CDR1 is SGHAT, CDR2 FQNNGV. The CDR3 runs to 13 residues. V gave up 0 bases and J gave up 13 bases, with 13 bases separating them. The CDR3, as DNA: TGTGCCAGCAGCTTAGATCAGGGCACCCCCCAGTTCTTC. Translated: CASSLDQGTPQFF. The variable domain in full, with the rest retrieved from reference TRBV11-2 and TRBJ2-1, is EAGVAQSPRYKIIEKRQSVAFWCNPISGHATLYWYQQILGQGPKLLIQFQNNGVVDDSQLPKDRFSAERLKGVDSTLKIQPAKLEDSAVYLCASSLDQGTPQFFGPGTRLTVL.

CDR3 protein: CASSLGPLRNEQFF. For the CDR3, the DNA is TGTGCCAGCAGCTTAGGTCCATTGAGGAATGAGCAGTTCTTC. The V call is TRBV7-2, the J call TRBJ2-1; D call uncertain. CDR3 length: 14 amino acids. The germline CDR1 and CDR2 sequences are SGHTA and FQGNSA. Deletions cut 1 base from V and 7 bases from J, with 11 bases between. The full variable domain, in which reference TRBV7-2 and TRBJ2-1 provide the parts outside the CDR3, is GAGVSQSPSNKVTEKGKDVELRCDPISGHTALYWYRQSLGQGLEFLIYFQGNSAPDKSGLPSDRFSAERTGGSVSTLTIQRTQQEDSAVYLCASSLGPLRNEQFFGPGTRLTVL.

The V and J genes are TRBV29-1 and TRBJ2-1; 11 bases align to TRBD1. CDR3 length equals 13 residues. V lost 7 bases, J lost 6 bases, and 5 bases stayed unmatched. The germline V gene encodes CDR1 SQVTM and CDR2 ANQGSEA. This CDR3 is CSASGTGGNEQFF. DNA for the CDR3: TGCAGCGCCTCCGGGACAGGGGGCAATGAGCAGTTCTTC.

The chain couples TRBV19 to TRBJ1-2; 7 positions match TRBD1. Germline CDR1 and CDR2: LNHDA and SQIVND (reference sequence). The CDR3 covers 15 residues. V was clipped by 5 bases and J by 0 bases; unmatched bases: 6. The DNA of the CDR3 is TGTGCCAGTAGTGAGTACAGGGGAACTAACTATGGCTACACCTTC. Translation: CASSEYRGTNYGYTF.

In DNA, the CDR3 is TGTGCCAGCCGAACCGTCGGGGTACCGAGCTCTGGGGCCAACGTCCTGACTTTC. Translated: CASRTVGVPSSGANVLTF. The chain employs TRBV27 and TRBJ2-6; perhaps TRBD2 as D (5 bases). Germline V gene data show CDR1 as MNHEY and CDR2 as SMNVEV (reference sequence). There are 18 residues in the CDR3. Trimming stripped 8 bases from V and 0 bases from J, with 20 bases between.

The chain joins TRBV7-2 to TRBJ1-5; D remains unclear. This CDR3 has 15 amino acids. V was pared by 2 bases and J by 0 bases, with 8 bases between. Germline values: CDR1 SGHTA, CDR2 FQGNSA. DNA of the CDR3: TGTGCCAGCAGCTTAATGAGGGATAGCAATCAGCCCCAGCATTTT. Encoded protein: CASSLMRDSNQPQHF.

The chain couples TRBV7-8 to TRBJ1-4, with D tentatively TRBD1 (5 bases). The CDR3 has 16 amino acids. Germline CDR1 reads SGHVS; CDR2 reads FQNEAQ. Deletions cut 3 bases from V and 5 bases from J, with 16 bases between. The CDR3 DNA is TGTGCCAGCAGCTTGAATCAGGGTGGGCTCAATGAAAAACTGTTTTTT. This translates into CASSLNQGGLNEKLFF.

The chain couples TRBV6-1 to TRBJ2-5; the match to TRBD1 covers 9 bases. Germline V gene lookup returns CDR1 MNHNS and CDR2 SASEGT. V shed 8 bases, J shed 5 bases, and the junction held 12 bases outside the gene matches. The CDR3 is made up of 15 amino acids. The CDR3 sequence: CASGITGGIGETQYF. CDR3 bases: TGTGCCAGCGGGATCACAGGGGGCATAGGGGAGACCCAGTACTTC.

The genes are TRBV5-1 and TRBJ2-2; 7 bases agree with TRBD2. V lost 2 bases to trimming and J lost 3 bases; unmatched junction nucleotides: 4. Germline CDR1 and CDR2: SGHRS and YFSETQ. The CDR3 length is 15 residues. The CDR3 nucleotides read TGCGCCAGCAGCTTCTGGGGGGGTGACACCGGGGAGCTGTTTTTT. It encodes CASSFWGGDTGELFF.

This chain uses TRBV5-1 with TRBJ2-1; perhaps TRBD1 as D (5 bases). V was clipped by 4 bases and J by 5 bases, with 13 bases between them. The CDR3 has 14 amino acids. Germline CDR1 reads SGHRS; CDR2 reads YFSETQ. As DNA, the CDR3 is TGCGCCAGCAGCGAGAGGACACATAACAATGAGCAGTTCTTC. Its protein is CASSERTHNNEQFF.

CDR3 bases: TGTGCCTGGAGGGTGGGGGGGGCCTATCAAGAGACCCAGTACTTC. Residues: CAWRVGGAYQETQYF. The chain couples TRBV30 to TRBJ2-5; D possibly corresponds to TRBD2 (7 bases). Germline V CDR1 and CDR2: GTSNPN, SVGIG (reference sequence). Between the trimmed V and J ends, which lost 3 bases and 2 bases, there was a span of 16 bases. The CDR3 has 15 amino acids.

The chain is built from TRBV6-5 and TRBJ2-1; D possibly corresponds to TRBD2 (6 bases). Germline assignment: CDR1 MNHEY and CDR2 SVGAGI. The CDR3 loop spans 13 amino acids. Trimming removed 0 bases from V and 7 bases from J, with 7 bases in between. The CDR3 DNA is TGTGCCAGCAGTTACTCGGAGGGGAATGAGCAGTTCTTC. This gives the protein CASSYSEGNEQFF.

The genes are TRBV5-4 and TRBJ1-5; D possibly corresponds to TRBD1 (5 bases). The CDR3 is made up of 13 amino acids. Per germline, CDR1 SGHNT and CDR2 YYREEE (reference sequence). The V gene lost 3 bases and the J gene lost 7 bases, with 11 bases spanning the gap. The CDR3 loop reads CASSSGMAQPQHF. In nucleotides, the CDR3 is TGTGCCAGCAGCTCAGGGATGGCCCAGCCCCAGCATTTT.